What follows are 21 T cell receptor beta chains derived from one specimen sequenced in a study of cytotoxic CD8 clonotypes in ibrutinib-treated CLL. Sequencing used immunoSEQ multiplex PCR; TCRdb keeps in-frame clones, though not all of them. This table has 150,000 or so clones, approximately 80% appearing once. The material was PBMCs, obtained after 12 months of ibrutinib treatment. The receptor set was obtained from a human donor with chronic lymphocytic leukemia.

The chain joins TRBV14 to TRBJ1-1; TRBD1 is a possible D gene (5 bases). This CDR3 is built from 13 residues. Germline V gives CDR1 SGHDN, CDR2 FVKESK. Deletions cut 2 bases from V and 6 bases from J, with 10 bases between. Here the CDR3 reads CASSQQGTAEAFF. The CDR3 coding sequence is TGTGCCAGCAGCCAACAGGGAACGGCTGAAGCTTTCTTT.

The V call is TRBV7-2, the J call TRBJ2-1; 7 bases line up with TRBD2. CDR3 size: 15 residues. Germline V gene lookup returns CDR1 SGHTA and CDR2 FQGNSA. The J segment lost 0 bases and the V segment lost 4 bases, leaving 3 bases of the junction unmatched. CDR3 DNA: TGTGCCAGCAGCTCCGGGGGGACCTCCTACAATGAGCAGTTCTTC. Translation: CASSSGGTSYNEQFF.

This clone was seen a few times. V gene TRBV5-1 combines with J gene TRBJ1-2; D is ambiguous. The V end was cut by 3 bases, the J end by 7 bases, with 10 bases between. Germline V gives CDR1 SGHRS, CDR2 YFSETQ. CDR3 length equals 12 residues. CDR3 amino acids: CASSSDEGGYTF. The CDR3 bases are TGCGCCAGCAGCTCGGACGAGGGTGGCTACACCTTC. The variable domain in full, with the rest retrieved from reference TRBV5-1 and TRBJ1-2, is KAGVTQTPRYLIKTRGQQVTLSCSPISGHRSVSWYQQTPGQGLQFLFEYFSETQRNKGNFPGRFSGRQFSNSRSEMNVSTLELGDSALYLCASSSDEGGYTFGSGTRLTVV.

The genes are TRBV19 and TRBJ2-1, with TRBD1 as a possible D gene (5 bases). This CDR3 has 13 amino acids. Germline lookup yields CDR1 LNHDA and CDR2 SQIVND (reference sequence). The V and J ends lost 3 bases and 8 bases respectively, with 11 bases between them. The CDR3 bases are TGTGCCAGTAGTATTAAGCAGGGCCATGAGCAGTTCTTC. Encoded protein: CASSIKQGHEQFF.

This chain links TRBV5-1 with TRBJ2-1, with D perhaps TRBD1 or TRBD2 (5 bases each). In germline, CDR1 is SGHRS, CDR2 YFSETQ. V lost 0 bases to trimming and J lost 1 base, with 8 bases between them. The CDR3 sequence is 15 residues long. The CDR3 region is CASSLVGASYNEQFF. The CDR3 region has the DNA TGCGCCAGCAGCTTGGTCGGGGCTTCCTACAATGAGCAGTTCTTC.

V and J are TRBV6-5 and TRBJ2-7; 10 nucleotides align to TRBD2. There are 16 residues in the CDR3. Germline trimming cut 4 bases from V and 7 bases from J; bases unmatched to any gene: 13. From germline, CDR1 is MNHEY and CDR2 SVGAGI. CDR3 in DNA: TGTGCCAGCAGTTCAGGAGTAGCGGGAGGAACTACAGAGCAGTACTTC. Translation: CASSSGVAGGTTEQYF.

The chain has TRBV30 and TRBJ2-1; the D is unclear. Trimming removed 0 bases from V and 10 bases from J, with 13 bases in between. This CDR3 has 13 amino acids. In germline, CDR1 is GTSNPN, CDR2 SVGIG (reference sequence). CDR3 region: CAWSVGGPREQFF. The CDR3 DNA reads as TGTGCCTGGAGTGTAGGCGGTCCCAGAGAGCAGTTCTTC.

This rearrangement joins TRBV7-3 to TRBJ2-1, with TRBD1 identical over 8 bases. This CDR3 region has 13 residues. Trimming took 5 bases from V and 8 from J; bases not matched to a gene: 5. Germline assignment: CDR1 SGHTA and CDR2 FQGTGA. Written as DNA, the CDR3 is TGTGCCAGCAGCCAGGGGGCTGTGGATGAGCAGTTCTTC. Translated: CASSQGAVDEQFF.

This clone was counted between two and nine times. This sequence joins TRBV7-8 and TRBJ2-5; D not resolved. Germline V gene data show CDR1 as SGHVS and CDR2 as FQNEAQ. The CDR3 runs to 10 residues. V lost 6 bases, J lost 5 bases, and 4 bases lay in between. The CDR3 region has the DNA TGTGCCAGCAGTCGGGAGACCCAGTACTTC. It translates to CASSRETQYF.

The chain uses TRBV7-8 and TRBJ1-1; D unclear. Per germline, CDR1 SGHVS and CDR2 FQNEAQ. The length of the CDR3 is 13 residues. The V and J ends lost 4 bases and 4 bases respectively, with 10 bases between them. The CDR3 nucleotides are TGTGCCAGCAGCTCTCTGGGGATCACTGAAGCTTTCTTT. This sequence encodes CASSSLGITEAFF.

The rearrangement joins TRBV2 to TRBJ2-1, with D uncertain. Germline-derived CDR1 and CDR2 are SNHLY and FYNNEI. Trimming shortened V by 8 bases and J by 0 bases, and 5 bases separated the two germline ends. The CDR3 spans 12 residues. CDR3 sequence: CASSGSYNEQFF. CDR3 nucleotide sequence: TGTGCCAGCTCGGGCTCCTACAATGAGCAGTTCTTC.

This clone was seen only once. The chain is built from TRBV6-1 and TRBJ2-7, with 8 bases matching TRBD1. Germline CDR1 is MNHNS and CDR2 is SASEGT. CDR3 length: 13 amino acids. V dropped 9 bases and J dropped 2; count of bases not matched to a gene: 6. DNA for the CDR3: TGTGCCAGTTCGGGACAGGTACCCTACGAGCAGTACTTC. Amino acid sequence: CASSGQVPYEQYF.

The gene calls are TRBV9 and TRBJ2-7; TRBD2 might be the D (5 bases). The CDR3 runs 17 residues. Trimming cost V 0 bases and J 6 bases, with 22 bases left between them. Germline assignment: CDR1 SGDLS and CDR2 YYNGEE. The CDR3 loop reads CASSVESEGLFRGEQYF. The CDR3 DNA is TGTGCCAGCAGCGTAGAATCGGAAGGACTTTTTCGGGGCGAGCAGTACTTC.

The chain combines TRBV30 with TRBJ1-5, with unresolved D. V was cut by 4 bases and J by 7 bases, with 14 bases left in between. Germline V CDR1 and CDR2: GTSNPN, SVGIG (reference sequence). The CDR3 length is 13 residues. The CDR3 DNA sequence: TGTGCCTGGACACCGGGGTTGGACCAGCCCCAGCATTTT. Its translation is CAWTPGLDQPQHF.

This clone was seen a handful of times. The chain has TRBV5-6 and TRBJ1-2; D remains ambiguous. The CDR3 runs 12 residues. The ends were cut back, 0 bases at V and 5 bases at J, with 5 bases in the middle. Per germline, CDR1 SGHDT and CDR2 YYEEEE. The CDR3 nucleotides read TGTGCCAGCAGCTTGGCAGGATATGGCTACACCTTC. Its translation is CASSLAGYGYTF.

V usage is TRBV7-3 and J usage is TRBJ2-1; D unresolved. The CDR3 runs to 14 residues. V was trimmed by 3 bases and J by 0 bases, leaving 6 bases between them. Germline values: CDR1 SGHTA, CDR2 FQGTGA. CDR3 sequence (DNA): TGTGCCAGCAGCTTCGCTAGCTCCTACAATGAGCAGTTCTTC. Translated, it gives CASSFASSYNEQFF.

The CDR3 sequence is CASSSAGIGPVETQYF. Written as DNA, the CDR3 is TGTGCCAGCAGCTCCGCGGGGATAGGCCCGGTAGAGACCCAGTACTTC. The rearrangement uses TRBV7-9 and TRBJ2-5, with a weak D call TRBD2 (6 bases). CDR1 SEHNR and CDR2 FQNEAQ come from the germline V gene (reference sequence). Trimming left V 4 bases short and J 4 bases short, with 19 bases between. This CDR3 contains 16 residues. Full variable domain (remainder filled in from reference TRBV7-9 and TRBJ2-5): DTGVSQNPRHKITKRGQNVTFRCDPISEHNRLYWYRQTLGQGPEFLTYFQNEAQLEKSRLLSDRFSAERPKGSFSTLEIQRTEQGDSAMYLCASSSAGIGPVETQYFGPGTRLLVL.

This chain uses TRBV29-1 with TRBJ2-1, with no clear D. The CDR3 covers 10 residues. The germline gives CDR1 SQVTM, CDR2 ANQGSEA. Trimming pared 4 bases from V and 10 bases from J, leaving 8 bases between. CDR3 loop: CSVVVTEQFF. The CDR3 DNA reads TGCAGCGTTGTTGTGACAGAGCAGTTCTTC.

This chain links TRBV7-2 with TRBJ2-5; D gene uncertain. The V end lost 4 bases, the J end lost 4 bases, and 10 bases lay between the germline ends. The germline CDR1 and CDR2 sequences are SGHTA and FQGNSA. CDR3 length equals 13 residues. The CDR3 DNA is TGTGCCAGCAGCTCATGGCCCGGAGAGACCCAGTACTTC. Amino acid sequence: CASSSWPGETQYF.

The rearrangement links TRBV6-1 to TRBJ1-2; no firm D call. Germline V lookup: CDR1 MNHNS, CDR2 SASEGT. The V end lost 7 bases, the J end lost 5 bases, and 20 bases lay between the germline ends. The CDR3 covers 15 residues. The CDR3 DNA reads TGTGCCAGCACTCCAGGTAGAGATCTTTCTTATGGCTACACCTTC. Its protein is CASTPGRDLSYGYTF.

This chain joins TRBV6-5 and TRBJ2-2; D is undetermined. The CDR3 has 15 amino acids. V was clipped by 1 base and J by 6 bases, with 12 bases between them. Germline values: CDR1 MNHEY, CDR2 SVGAGI. In nucleotides, the CDR3 is TGTGCCAGCAGTTACTTTTCTCTCCGTCCCGGGGAGCTGTTTTTT. This sequence encodes CASSYFSLRPGELFF.